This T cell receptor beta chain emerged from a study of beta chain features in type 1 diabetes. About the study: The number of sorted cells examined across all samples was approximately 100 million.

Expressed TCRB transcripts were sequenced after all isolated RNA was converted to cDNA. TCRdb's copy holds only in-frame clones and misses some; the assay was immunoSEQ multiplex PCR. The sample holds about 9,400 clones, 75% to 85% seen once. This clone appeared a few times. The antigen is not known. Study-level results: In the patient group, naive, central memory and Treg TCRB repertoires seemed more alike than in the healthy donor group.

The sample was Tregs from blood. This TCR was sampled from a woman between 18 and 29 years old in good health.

CDR3 sequence (DNA): TGTGCCAGCAGCGGGCGGGGGCTTGCGGTGAATGAGCAGTTCTTC. It yields the protein CASSGRGLAVNEQFF. The V and J genes are TRBV7-2 and TRBJ2-1; a weak D match, TRBD2 (7 bases). Germline CDR1 and CDR2: SGHTA and FQGNSA. Trimming took 5 bases from V and 7 from J, leaving 18 bases between them. This CDR3 is built from 15 residues.